This is a list of T cell receptor beta chains from one sample in a study of siplizumab effects on memory and regulatory T cells. No antigen has been identified for these receptors. TCRdb's copy holds only in-frame clones and misses some; the assay was immunoSEQ multiplex PCR. Seen here are 8,500 to 10,000 clones, approximately 42% observed once, and the top ten hold 8.5% to 9%. Specimen: CFSE-low (dividing) CD4+ T cells sorted from an allogeneic mixed lymphocyte reaction. The receptors shown here come from a human donor in good health; the cells came from an allogeneic mixed lymphocyte reaction. Each CDR3 is given with its conserved first and last residue. Each record gives: V gene, D gene, J gene, clone size, CDR3 protein, CDR3 DNA. D genes are given only for firm matches. Clone size appears in some rows only: once, few, many, or a class for an expanded clone.

TRBV7-2	NA	TRBJ2-2	NA	CASSLAEAGRLFF	TGTGCCAGCAGCTTAGCGGAGGCGGGGCGGCTGTTTTTT
TRBV4-3	TRBD1	TRBJ2-5	NA	CASSKTGTGNQETQYF	TGCGCCAGCAGCAAAACAGGGACAGGGAACCAAGAGACCCAGTACTTC
TRBV6-1	NA	TRBJ1-5	NA	CASSSTGGQPQHF	TGTGCCAGCAGTTCAACAGGCGGCCAGCCCCAGCATTTT
TRBV6-6	NA	TRBJ1-6	NA	CASRQQGAHSPLHF	TGTGCCAGCAGACAACAGGGAGCCCATTCACCCCTCCACTTT
TRBV6-6	NA	TRBJ2-7	NA	CASRPARGTYEQYF	TGTGCCAGCAGACCCGCACGGGGGACCTACGAGCAGTACTTC
TRBV5-8	TRBD2	TRBJ2-1	few	CASSPYTLAGFEQFF	TGTGCCAGCAGCCCTTATACCTTAGCGGGGTTTGAGCAGTTCTTC
TRBV28	TRBD2	TRBJ2-1	NA	CASSFSGRRSYNEQFF	TGTGCCAGCAGTTTTAGCGGGCGACGCTCCTACAATGAGCAGTTCTTC
TRBV2	NA	TRBJ2-1	few	CASSVEASYNEQFF	TGTGCCAGCAGTGTAGAGGCCTCCTACAATGAGCAGTTCTTC
TRBV18	TRBD2	TRBJ2-7	medium-sized	CASSPLGRDYEQYF	TGTGCCAGCTCACCACTCGGGAGGGACTACGAGCAGTACTTC
TRBV2	NA	TRBJ1-5	NA	CASSQTGKDNQPQHF	TGTGCCAGCAGCCAAACAGGGAAGGACAATCAGCCCCAGCATTTT
TRBV29-1	NA	TRBJ2-3	NA	CSVEDGTSSTDTQYF	TGCAGCGTTGAAGACGGGACATCTAGCACAGATACGCAGTATTTT
TRBV10-2	NA	TRBJ2-5	few	CASRPTGSSETQYF	TGCGCCAGCAGGCCCACCGGGTCCTCAGAGACCCAGTACTTC
TRBV6-5	NA	TRBJ2-5	NA	CASSPSGPRGTQYF	TGTGCCAGCAGCCCCTCCGGGCCGCGGGGGACCCAGTACTTC
TRBV19	NA	TRBJ1-5	medium-sized	CASSKSQINQPQHF	TGTGCCAGTAGTAAATCACAGATTAATCAGCCCCAGCATTTT
TRBV5-1	NA	TRBJ1-1	medium-sized	CASSLLGQGDTEAFF	TGCGCCAGCAGCTTGCTTGGGCAGGGAGACACTGAAGCTTTCTTT
TRBV5-1	NA	TRBJ2-5	NA	CASSARHAVGETQYF	TGCGCCAGCAGCGCCCGACACGCGGTGGGGGAGACCCAGTACTTC
TRBV28	NA	TRBJ2-7	medium-sized	CASSLNNPREQYF	TGTGCCAGCAGTTTAAACAACCCTCGTGAGCAGTACTTC
TRBV7-2	TRBD1	TRBJ1-5	NA	CASSLTGGAGQPQHF	TGTGCCAGCAGCCTGACAGGGGGCGCGGGTCAGCCCCAGCATTTT
TRBV15	NA	TRBJ2-4	NA	CATSSRDGPGNIQYF	TGTGCCACCAGCTCCCGGGACGGTCCTGGGAACATTCAGTACTTC
TRBV5-1	NA	TRBJ2-5	NA	CASSLLVPQETQYF	TGCGCCAGCAGCTTGTTAGTTCCCCAAGAGACCCAGTACTTC
TRBV6-6	TRBD1	TRBJ2-7	NA	CAISKGQAYEQYF	TGTGCCATCAGCAAGGGACAGGCCTACGAGCAGTACTTC
TRBV19	TRBD1	TRBJ1-4	NA	CASSIGDRIANEKLFF	TGTGCCAGTAGTATAGGGGACAGGATTGCTAATGAAAAACTGTTTTTT
TRBV9	TRBD2	TRBJ2-5	NA	CASSVGLAETQETQYF	TGTGCCAGCAGCGTAGGACTAGCGGAGACCCAAGAGACCCAGTACTTC
TRBV29-1	NA	TRBJ2-3	medium-sized	CSVIGPADTQYF	TGCAGCGTCATTGGACCGGCAGATACGCAGTATTTT
TRBV7-9	NA	TRBJ2-7	NA	CASSLEGPHEQYF	TGTGCCAGCAGCTTAGAGGGTCCCCACGAGCAGTACTTC
TRBV5-1	TRBD2	TRBJ2-1	NA	CASSSRAMRLAGPSSYNEQFF	TGCGCCAGCAGCAGTAGGGCGATGCGACTAGCGGGCCCTAGCTCCTACAATGAGCAGTTCTTC
TRBV19	TRBD1	TRBJ2-3	medium-sized	CASRNTGGGTDTQYF	TGTGCCAGTAGAAACACAGGGGGAGGCACAGATACGCAGTATTTT
TRBV18	NA	TRBJ2-5	NA	CASSRQETQYF	TGTGCCAGCTCACGACAAGAGACCCAGTACTTC
TRBV7-2	NA	TRBJ2-5	NA	CASSLGLGETQYF	TGTGCCAGCAGCTTAGGCCTGGGAGAGACCCAGTACTTC
TRBV6-5	TRBD2	TRBJ2-1	NA	CASSYLRTSSNNEQFF	TGTGCCAGCAGTTACCTTAGGACTAGCTCGAACAATGAGCAGTTCTTC
TRBV6-6	TRBD1	TRBJ2-7	NA	CASSRDRSYEQYF	TGTGCCAGCAGCCGGGACAGATCCTACGAGCAGTACTTC
TRBV5-1	NA	TRBJ1-2	NA	CASSLERSSYGYTF	TGCGCCAGCAGCTTGGAAAGGTCGTCCTATGGCTACACCTTC
TRBV29-1	TRBD2	TRBJ2-7	NA	CSVGAPGLADLQYF	TGCAGCGTTGGGGCACCGGGACTAGCGGATTTACAGTACTTC
TRBV18	NA	TRBJ1-2	medium-sized	CASSPPQGRNLYGYTF	TGTGCCAGCTCACCACCGCAGGGCAGGAACCTCTATGGCTACACCTTC
TRBV7-9	NA	TRBJ1-2	few	CASSLLMGGSYGYTF	TGTGCCAGCAGCTTATTGATGGGGGGCTCCTATGGCTACACCTTC
TRBV29-1	TRBD1	TRBJ2-3	NA	CSVKPGQTQYF	TGCAGCGTCAAACCGGGACAGACGCAGTATTTT
TRBV9	NA	TRBJ2-2	few	CASSVGVLTGELFF	TGTGCCAGCAGCGTAGGGGTCCTAACCGGGGAGCTGTTTTTT
TRBV6-1	NA	TRBJ1-3	few	CASLRRSGNTIYF	TGTGCCAGCCTCCGCCGTTCTGGAAACACCATATATTTT
TRBV25-1	TRBD1	TRBJ1-4	NA	CASRDRRNEKLFF	TGTGCCAGCAGGGACAGGAGGAATGAAAAACTGTTTTTT
TRBV30	NA	TRBJ2-5	NA	CAWSLQVQETQYF	TGTGCCTGGAGTCTCCAGGTACAAGAGACCCAGTACTTC
TRBV7-2	NA	TRBJ2-4	NA	CASSLGDLQYF	TGTGCCAGCAGCTTGGGAGATCTTCAGTACTTC
TRBV30	NA	TRBJ1-2	few	CAWSVRSGRSSGYTF	TGTGCCTGGAGTGTACGATCGGGCCGTTCATCTGGCTACACCTTC
TRBV19	TRBD1	TRBJ1-5	medium-sized	CASSILGRGQNQPQHF	TGTGCCAGTAGTATATTGGGCAGGGGGCAAAATCAGCCCCAGCATTTT
TRBV4-3	TRBD1	TRBJ2-1	medium-sized	CASSQDRGWVNEQFF	TGCGCCAGCAGCCAAGACAGGGGGTGGGTCAATGAGCAGTTCTTC
TRBV6-5	TRBD1	TRBJ2-7	NA	CASRSTGSHEQYF	TGTGCCAGCAGATCGACAGGGTCCCACGAGCAGTACTTC
TRBV6-5	TRBD2	TRBJ2-1	few	CASSYSSGGLHNEQFF	TGTGCCAGCAGTTACTCGTCGGGAGGTCTTCACAATGAGCAGTTCTTC
TRBV4-1	NA	TRBJ1-5	few	CASSLSGDQPQHF	TGCGCCAGCAGCCTATCGGGGGATCAGCCCCAGCATTTT